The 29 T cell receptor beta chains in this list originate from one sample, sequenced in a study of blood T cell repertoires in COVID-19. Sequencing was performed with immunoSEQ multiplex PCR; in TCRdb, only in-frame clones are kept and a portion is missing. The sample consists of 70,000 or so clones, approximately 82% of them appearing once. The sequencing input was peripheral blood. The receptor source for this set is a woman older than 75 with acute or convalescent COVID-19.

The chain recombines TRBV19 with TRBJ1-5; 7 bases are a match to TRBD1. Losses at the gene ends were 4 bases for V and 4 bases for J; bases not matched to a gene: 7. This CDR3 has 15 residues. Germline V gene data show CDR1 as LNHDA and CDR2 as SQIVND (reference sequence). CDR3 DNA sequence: TGTGCCAGTAGTACTGGACAGGCAGAAAATCAGCCCCAGCATTTT. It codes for CASSTGQAENQPQHF. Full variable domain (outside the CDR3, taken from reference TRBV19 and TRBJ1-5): DGGITQSPKYLFRKEGQNVTLSCEQNLNHDAMYWYRQDPGQGLRLIYYSQIVNDFQKGDIAEGYSVSREKKESFPLTVTSAQKNPTAFYLCASSTGQAENQPQHFGDGTRLSIL.

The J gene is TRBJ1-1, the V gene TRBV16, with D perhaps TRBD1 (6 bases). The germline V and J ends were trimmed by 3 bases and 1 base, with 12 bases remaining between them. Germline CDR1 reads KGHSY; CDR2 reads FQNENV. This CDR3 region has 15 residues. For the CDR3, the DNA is TGTGCCAGCAGCCACAACCCACAGGGGAACACTGAAGCTTTCTTT. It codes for CASSHNPQGNTEAFF.

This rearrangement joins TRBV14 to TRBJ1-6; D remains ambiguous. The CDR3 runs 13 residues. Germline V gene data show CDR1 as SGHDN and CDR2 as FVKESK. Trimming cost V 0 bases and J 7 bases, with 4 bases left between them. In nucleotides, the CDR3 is TGTGCCAGCAGCCAAGACCTGAATTCACCCCTCCACTTT. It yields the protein CASSQDLNSPLHF.

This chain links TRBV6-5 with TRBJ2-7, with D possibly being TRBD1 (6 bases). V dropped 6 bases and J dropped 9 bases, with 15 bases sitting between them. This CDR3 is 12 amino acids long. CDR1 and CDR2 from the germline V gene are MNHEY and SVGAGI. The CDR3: CASSPEQGGQYF. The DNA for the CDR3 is TGTGCCAGCAGCCCAGAACAGGGCGGGCAGTACTTC.

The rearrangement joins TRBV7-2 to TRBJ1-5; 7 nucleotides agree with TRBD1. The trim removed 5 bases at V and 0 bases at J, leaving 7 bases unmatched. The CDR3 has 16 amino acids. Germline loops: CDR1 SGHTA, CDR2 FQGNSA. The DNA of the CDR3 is TGTGCCAGCAGCAATGTTGGGACAGATAGCAATCAGCCCCAGCATTTT. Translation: CASSNVGTDSNQPQHF.

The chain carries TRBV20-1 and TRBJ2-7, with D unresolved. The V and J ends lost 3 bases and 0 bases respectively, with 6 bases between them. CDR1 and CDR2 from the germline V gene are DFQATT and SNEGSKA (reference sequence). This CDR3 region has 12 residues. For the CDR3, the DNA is TGCAGTGCTAGTGACCTCTCCTACGAGCAGTACTTC. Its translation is CSASDLSYEQYF.

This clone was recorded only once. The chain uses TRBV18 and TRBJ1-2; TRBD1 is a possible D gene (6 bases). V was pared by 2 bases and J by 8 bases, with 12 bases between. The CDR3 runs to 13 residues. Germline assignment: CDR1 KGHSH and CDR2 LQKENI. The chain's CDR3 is CASSPTTGEGYTF. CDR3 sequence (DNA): TGTGCCAGCTCACCAACGACAGGCGAAGGCTACACCTTC.

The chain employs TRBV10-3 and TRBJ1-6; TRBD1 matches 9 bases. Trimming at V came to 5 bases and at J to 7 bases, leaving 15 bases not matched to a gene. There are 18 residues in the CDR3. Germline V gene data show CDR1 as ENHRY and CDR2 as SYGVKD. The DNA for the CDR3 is TGTGCCATCAGTTTCCAATCCGGGACAGGGAGATTAAATTCACCCCTCCACTTT. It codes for CAISFQSGTGRLNSPLHF.

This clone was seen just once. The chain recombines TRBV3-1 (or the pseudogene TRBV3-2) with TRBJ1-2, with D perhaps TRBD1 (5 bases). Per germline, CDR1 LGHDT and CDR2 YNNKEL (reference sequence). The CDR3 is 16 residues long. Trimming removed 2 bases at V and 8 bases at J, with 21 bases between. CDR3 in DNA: TGTGCCAGCAGCCAAAGCGACGGGGGTCTAGGCCGCGGCTACACCTTC. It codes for CASSQSDGGLGRGYTF.

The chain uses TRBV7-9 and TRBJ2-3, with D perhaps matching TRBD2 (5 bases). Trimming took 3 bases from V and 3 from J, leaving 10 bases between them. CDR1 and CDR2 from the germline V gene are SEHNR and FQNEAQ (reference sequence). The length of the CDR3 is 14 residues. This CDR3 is CASSFREGTDTQYF. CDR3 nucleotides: TGTGCCAGCAGCTTTCGGGAAGGGACAGATACGCAGTATTTT.

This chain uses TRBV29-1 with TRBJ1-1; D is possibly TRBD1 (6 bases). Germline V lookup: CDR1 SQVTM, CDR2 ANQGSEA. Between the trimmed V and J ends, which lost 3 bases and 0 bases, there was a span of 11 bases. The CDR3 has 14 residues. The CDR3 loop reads CSVEKAGVNTEAFF. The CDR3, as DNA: TGCAGCGTTGAGAAGGCAGGGGTGAACACTGAAGCTTTCTTT.

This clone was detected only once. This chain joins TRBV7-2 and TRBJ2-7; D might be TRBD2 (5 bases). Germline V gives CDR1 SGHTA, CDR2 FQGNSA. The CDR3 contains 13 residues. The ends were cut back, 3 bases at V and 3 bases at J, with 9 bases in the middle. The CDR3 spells CASSLRRDYEQYF. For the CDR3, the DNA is TGTGCCAGCAGCTTGAGACGGGACTACGAGCAGTACTTC.

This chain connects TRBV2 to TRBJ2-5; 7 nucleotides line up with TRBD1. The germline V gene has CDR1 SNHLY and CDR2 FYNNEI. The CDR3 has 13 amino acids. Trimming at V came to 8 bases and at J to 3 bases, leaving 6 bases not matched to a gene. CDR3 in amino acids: CASVRDSEETQYF. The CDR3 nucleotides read TGTGCCAGCGTGAGGGACAGTGAAGAGACCCAGTACTTC.

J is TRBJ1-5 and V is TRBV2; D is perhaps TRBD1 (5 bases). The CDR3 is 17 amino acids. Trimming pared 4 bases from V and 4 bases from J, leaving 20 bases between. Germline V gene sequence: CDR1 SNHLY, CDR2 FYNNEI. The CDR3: CASSVFNGQLTNQPQHF. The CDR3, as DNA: TGTGCCAGCAGTGTATTCAACGGACAATTGACGAATCAGCCCCAGCATTTT.

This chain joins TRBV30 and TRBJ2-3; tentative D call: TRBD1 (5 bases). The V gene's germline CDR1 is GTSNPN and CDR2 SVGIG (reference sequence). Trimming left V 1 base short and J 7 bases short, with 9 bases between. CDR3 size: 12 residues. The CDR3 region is CAWSAPGNTQYF. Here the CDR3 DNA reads TGTGCCTGGAGTGCACCAGGGAATACGCAGTATTTT.

In DNA form, the CDR3 reads TGTGCCAGCAGCCCGCGACTCGGCCCCCCGGGCAATGAGCAGTTCTTC. Translation gives CASSPRLGPPGNEQFF. The chain employs TRBV14 and TRBJ2-1; D remains unclear. Germline V gene data show CDR1 as SGHDN and CDR2 as FVKESK. The CDR3 spans 16 residues. Trimming left V 4 bases short and J 6 bases short, with 19 bases between.

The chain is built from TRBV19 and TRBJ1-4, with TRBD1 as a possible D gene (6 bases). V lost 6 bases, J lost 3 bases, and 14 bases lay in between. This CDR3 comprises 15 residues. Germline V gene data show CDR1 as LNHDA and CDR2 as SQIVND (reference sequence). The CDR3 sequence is CASSQGTPANEKLFF. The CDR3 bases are TGTGCCAGTAGCCAAGGGACACCCGCTAATGAAAAACTGTTTTTT. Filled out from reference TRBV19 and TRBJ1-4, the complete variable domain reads DGGITQSPKYLFRKEGQNVTLSCEQNLNHDAMYWYRQDPGQGLRLIYYSQIVNDFQKGDIAEGYSVSREKKESFPLTVTSAQKNPTAFYLCASSQGTPANEKLFFGSGTQLSVL.

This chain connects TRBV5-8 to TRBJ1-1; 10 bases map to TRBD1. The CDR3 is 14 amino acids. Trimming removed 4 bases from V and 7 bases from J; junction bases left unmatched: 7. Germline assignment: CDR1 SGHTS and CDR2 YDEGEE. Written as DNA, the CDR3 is TGTGCCAGCAGCCTGACAGGGGGCAATCGTGAAGCTTTCTTT. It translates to CASSLTGGNREAFF. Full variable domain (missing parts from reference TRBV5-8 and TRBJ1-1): EAGVTQSPTHLIKTRGQQATLRCSPISGHTSVYWYQQALGLGLQFLLWYDEGEERNRGNFPPRFSGRQFPNYSSELNVNALELEDSALYLCASSLTGGNREAFFGQGTRLTVV.

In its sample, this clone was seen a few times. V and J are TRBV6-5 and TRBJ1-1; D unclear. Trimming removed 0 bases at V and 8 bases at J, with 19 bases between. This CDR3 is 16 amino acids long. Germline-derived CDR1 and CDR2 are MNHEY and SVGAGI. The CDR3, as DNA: TGTGCCAGCAGTTACTCTGTATTCGCGGGGAGGAAGGAAGCTTTCTTT. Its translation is CASSYSVFAGRKEAFF.

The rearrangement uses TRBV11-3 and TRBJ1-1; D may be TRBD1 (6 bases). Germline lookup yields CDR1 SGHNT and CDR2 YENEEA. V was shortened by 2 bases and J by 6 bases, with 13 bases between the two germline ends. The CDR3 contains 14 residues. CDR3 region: CASSLSRGFAEAFF. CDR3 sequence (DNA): TGTGCCAGCAGCTTATCCAGGGGCTTCGCTGAAGCTTTCTTT.

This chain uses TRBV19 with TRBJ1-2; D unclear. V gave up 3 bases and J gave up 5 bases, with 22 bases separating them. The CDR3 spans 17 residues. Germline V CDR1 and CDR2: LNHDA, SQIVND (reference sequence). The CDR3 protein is CASSITPGEAKAYGYTF. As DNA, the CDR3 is TGTGCCAGTAGTATTACACCCGGGGAGGCCAAAGCATATGGCTACACCTTC. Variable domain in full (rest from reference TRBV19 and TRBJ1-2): DGGITQSPKYLFRKEGQNVTLSCEQNLNHDAMYWYRQDPGQGLRLIYYSQIVNDFQKGDIAEGYSVSREKKESFPLTVTSAQKNPTAFYLCASSITPGEAKAYGYTFGSGTRLTVV.

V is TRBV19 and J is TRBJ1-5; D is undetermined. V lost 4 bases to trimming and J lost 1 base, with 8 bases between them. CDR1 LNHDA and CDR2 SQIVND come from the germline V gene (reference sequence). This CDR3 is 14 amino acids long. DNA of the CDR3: TGTGCCAGTAGTACACCGGGGAGCAATCAGCCCCAGCATTTT. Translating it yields CASSTPGSNQPQHF.

In DNA, the CDR3 is TGTGCCAGCAGTTCCGACAGGGTTAACTATGGCTACACCTTC. Its protein is CASSSDRVNYGYTF. J is TRBJ1-2 and V is TRBV6-5; 7 bases line up with TRBD1. The CDR3 covers 14 residues. The germline V gene has CDR1 MNHEY and CDR2 SVGAGI. The junction had 3 bases not matched to a gene; V was cut back by 4 bases and J by 1 base.

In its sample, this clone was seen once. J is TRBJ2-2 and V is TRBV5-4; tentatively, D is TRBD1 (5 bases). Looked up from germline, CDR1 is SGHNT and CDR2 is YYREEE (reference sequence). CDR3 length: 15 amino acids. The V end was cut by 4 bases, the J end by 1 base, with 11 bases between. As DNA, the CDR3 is TGTGCCAGCAGCGTCCCTCAGGGGAACACCGGGGAGCTGTTTTTT. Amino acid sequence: CASSVPQGNTGELFF.

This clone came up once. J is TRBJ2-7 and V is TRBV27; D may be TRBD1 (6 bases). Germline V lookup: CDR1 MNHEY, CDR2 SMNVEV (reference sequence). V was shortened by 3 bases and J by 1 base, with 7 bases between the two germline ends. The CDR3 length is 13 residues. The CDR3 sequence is CASSFGQSYEQYF. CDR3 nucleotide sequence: TGTGCCAGCAGTTTCGGACAGTCCTACGAGCAGTACTTC.

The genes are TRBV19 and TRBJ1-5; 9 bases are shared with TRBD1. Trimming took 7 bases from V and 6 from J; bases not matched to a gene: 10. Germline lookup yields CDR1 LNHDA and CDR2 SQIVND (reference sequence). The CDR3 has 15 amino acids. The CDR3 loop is CASIQTGTGSQPQHF. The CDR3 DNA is TGTGCCAGTATTCAGACCGGGACAGGGTCTCAGCCCCAGCATTTT. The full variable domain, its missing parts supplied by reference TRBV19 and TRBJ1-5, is DGGITQSPKYLFRKEGQNVTLSCEQNLNHDAMYWYRQDPGQGLRLIYYSQIVNDFQKGDIAEGYSVSREKKESFPLTVTSAQKNPTAFYLCASIQTGTGSQPQHFGDGTRLSIL.

CDR3 bases: TGTGCCAGTAGCTTACACCCCCAGCGTATTTTGAACACTGAAGCTTTCTTT. It translates to CASSLHPQRILNTEAFF. V usage is TRBV19 and J usage is TRBJ1-1; unclear D gene. The CDR3 is 17 residues long. The ends were cut back, 6 bases at V and 0 bases at J, with 20 bases in the middle. Germline V gene data show CDR1 as LNHDA and CDR2 as SQIVND (reference sequence).

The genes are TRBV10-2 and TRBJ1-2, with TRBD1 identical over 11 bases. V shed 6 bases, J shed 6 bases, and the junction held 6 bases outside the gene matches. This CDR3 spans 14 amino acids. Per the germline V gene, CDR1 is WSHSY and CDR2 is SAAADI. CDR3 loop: CASRTGQGGNGYTF. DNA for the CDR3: TGCGCCAGCAGGACGGGACAGGGGGGTAATGGCTACACCTTC.

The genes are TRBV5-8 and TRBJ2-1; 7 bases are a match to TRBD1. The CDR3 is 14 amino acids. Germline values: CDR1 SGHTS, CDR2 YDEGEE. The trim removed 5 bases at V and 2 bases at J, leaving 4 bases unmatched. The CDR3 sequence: CASRGTEAYNEQFF. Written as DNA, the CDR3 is TGTGCCAGCAGGGGGACAGAGGCCTACAATGAGCAGTTCTTC.